The 22 T cell receptor beta chains in this list originate from one sample, sequenced in a study of shared clonotypes between healthy human individuals. Terminally differentiated effector memory CD45RA+ cells were left out of the naive CD8 fraction, which was CD45RO-negative and positively selected for CCR7. The method was immunoSEQ multiplex PCR; TCRdb's version includes in-frame clones alone and lacks a portion of them. The data contain about 2 million clones, over 85% of them singletons. Material for sequencing was naive CD8+ T cells sorted from blood. The receptors were gathered from a man aged 18 to 35 in good health.

This clone has a handful of counts. This sequence joins TRBV10-3 and TRBJ1-2; D is uncertain. This CDR3 is 12 amino acids long. CDR1 is ENHRY and CDR2 is SYGVKD in the germline V gene. V shed 3 bases and J shed 3 bases, with 5 bases lying between them. The CDR3 region has the DNA TGTGCCATCAGTGACGGGGACTATGGCTACACCTTC. It codes for CAISDGDYGYTF.

This rearrangement joins TRBV6-6 to TRBJ1-1; tentative D call: TRBD1 (6 bases). The germline CDR1 and CDR2 sequences are MNHNY and SVGAGI (reference sequence). V lost 6 bases and J 6 bases, leaving 17 bases between the germline ends. The CDR3 totals 14 residues. The CDR3 region has the DNA TGTGCCAGCAGCGGTACAGGGATTGAGCCTGAAGCTTTCTTT. Protein sequence: CASSGTGIEPEAFF.

This rearrangement joins TRBV12-5 to TRBJ2-1; 10 bases align to TRBD2. The junction had 10 bases not matched to a gene; V was cut back by 6 bases and J by 14 bases. The germline V gene encodes CDR1 LGHNT and CDR2 FRNRAP. CDR3 length: 13 amino acids. In DNA, the CDR3 is TGTGCTAGTGGAACCGGGACTAGCGAGGAGGAGTTCTTC. It translates to CASGTGTSEEEFF.

The rearrangement joins TRBV4-3 to TRBJ2-7, with TRBD1 matching 7 bases. The V and J ends lost 0 bases and 6 bases, in that order; junction bases with no gene match: 8. Per germline, CDR1 LGHNA and CDR2 YSLEER. The CDR3 runs to 15 residues. For the CDR3, the DNA is TGCGCCAGCAGCCAAGATGGGATCGACAGGGCCGAGCAGTACTTC. Residues: CASSQDGIDRAEQYF.

The chain has TRBV5-6 and TRBJ2-1; TRBD2 matches 7 bases. V lost 0 bases and J lost 5; bases outside the gene matches: 5. This CDR3 has 15 amino acids. Germline V gene data show CDR1 as SGHDT and CDR2 as YYEEEE. CDR3 amino acids: CASSLAWLADNEQFF. The CDR3 DNA follows: TGTGCCAGCAGCTTGGCTTGGCTAGCGGACAATGAGCAGTTCTTC.

The rearrangement links TRBV18 to TRBJ2-7; 7 bases align to TRBD1. Germline loops: CDR1 KGHSH, CDR2 LQKENI. Unmatched junction bases numbered 5, after V lost 5 bases and J lost 1 base. The CDR3 contains 14 residues. CDR3 coding DNA: TGTGCCAGCTCAACCGGGACAGTTTCCTACGAGCAGTACTTC. It is translated as CASSTGTVSYEQYF.

The rearrangement links TRBV9 to TRBJ1-2; 9 bases match TRBD1. This CDR3 comprises 16 residues. After removal of 0 bases from V and 5 bases from J, the junction contained 8 bases not matched to a gene. Per germline, CDR1 SGDLS and CDR2 YYNGEE. In DNA form, the CDR3 reads TGTGCCAGCAGCGTAGTCCAGGGACAGGGATCTTATGGCTACACCTTC. It yields the protein CASSVVQGQGSYGYTF.

This sequence joins TRBV6-5 and TRBJ1-1; D gene ambiguous. The CDR3 consists of 16 residues. V was pared by 0 bases and J by 0 bases, with 11 bases between. Germline lookup yields CDR1 MNHEY and CDR2 SVGAGI. The CDR3 DNA is TGTGCCAGCAGTTACTCGGCAGACGAAATGAACACTGAAGCTTTCTTT. Its translation is CASSYSADEMNTEAFF.

This chain links TRBV4-1 with TRBJ2-7; 9 bases align to TRBD1. V lost 4 bases to trimming and J lost 2 bases; unmatched junction nucleotides: 6. This CDR3 has 15 residues. Germline V gene data show CDR1 as MGHRA and CDR2 as YSYEKL. DNA of the CDR3: TGCGCCAGCAGCCCAAGGACAGGGGTAACCTACGAGCAGTACTTC. As protein: CASSPRTGVTYEQYF.

The chain couples TRBV28 to TRBJ1-1, with D unclear. The germline V gene has CDR1 MDHEN and CDR2 SYDVKM. The CDR3 covers 14 residues. Trimming removed 3 bases at V and 3 bases at J, with 11 bases between. The CDR3 spells CASSFLLLDTEAFF. The CDR3 DNA reads as TGTGCCAGCAGTTTTCTCCTACTGGACACTGAAGCTTTCTTT. The entire variable domain, with the rest obtained from reference TRBV28 and TRBJ1-1, is as follows: DVKVTQSSRYLVKRTGEKVFLECVQDMDHENMFWYRQDPGLGLRLIYFSYDVKMKEKGDIPEGYSVSREKKERFSLILESASTNQTSMYLCASSFLLLDTEAFFGQGTRLTVV.

The chain recombines TRBV28 with TRBJ2-5; 9 bases fit TRBD1. The CDR3 totals 15 residues. V was pared by 5 bases and J by 4 bases, with 8 bases of the junction left unmatched. CDR1 is MDHEN and CDR2 is SYDVKM in the germline V gene. The CDR3 sequence: CASSDRDRAGETQYF. In nucleotides, the CDR3 is TGTGCCAGCAGTGACCGGGACAGGGCCGGAGAGACCCAGTACTTC.

The chain carries TRBV27 and TRBJ1-5; D is undetermined. In germline, CDR1 is MNHEY, CDR2 SMNVEV (reference sequence). This CDR3 has 15 residues. Between the trimmed V and J ends, which lost 5 bases and 4 bases, there was a span of 15 bases. CDR3 loop: CASSPGVYGNQPQHF. As DNA, the CDR3 is TGTGCCAGCAGTCCTGGGGTCTATGGGAATCAGCCCCAGCATTTT.

CDR3 in amino acids: CASSPGLAGGELFF. The CDR3 nucleotides are TGTGCCAGCAGCCCGGGACTAGCGGGCGGGGAGCTGTTTTTT. The chain links TRBV11-2 to TRBJ2-2; 12 bases match TRBD2. This CDR3 has 14 amino acids. The J segment lost 7 bases and the V segment lost 5 bases, leaving 2 bases of the junction unmatched. Germline loops: CDR1 SGHAT, CDR2 FQNNGV.

V usage is TRBV6-5 and J usage is TRBJ2-7; tentatively, D is TRBD2 (5 bases). The V gene lost 5 bases and the J gene lost 3 bases, with 14 bases spanning the gap. This CDR3 spans 14 amino acids. Per the germline V gene, CDR1 is MNHEY and CDR2 is SVGAGI. CDR3: CASSKGGLLYEQYF. The CDR3 DNA reads as TGTGCCAGCAGTAAGGGTGGACTCCTCTACGAGCAGTACTTC.

The chain couples TRBV10-3 to TRBJ2-7; the D gene is possibly TRBD1 (5 bases). V was pared by 8 bases and J by 6 bases, with 17 bases between. There are 13 residues in the CDR3. Germline CDR1 and CDR2: ENHRY and SYGVKD. CDR3 nucleotides: TGTGCCATCCTGGACACGAGGCAGGGCGAGCAGTACTTC. It codes for CAILDTRQGEQYF.

V is TRBV28 and J is TRBJ1-5, with a weak D call TRBD1 (5 bases). Germline CDR1 MDHEN, CDR2 SYDVKM. The CDR3 consists of 13 residues. The V end lost 6 bases, the J end lost 5 bases, and 11 bases lay between the germline ends. The CDR3 DNA sequence: TGTGCCAGCAGCGGACGCAGGGATCAGCCCCAGCATTTT. Amino acids: CASSGRRDQPQHF.

The gene calls are TRBV27 and TRBJ2-1; D might be TRBD2 (5 bases). V was shortened by 8 bases and J by 1 base, with 12 bases between the two germline ends. CDR1 and CDR2 (germline): MNHEY, SMNVEV (reference sequence). This CDR3 region has 14 residues. The CDR3 nucleotides read TGTGCCAGCCACGGAGGAGTATCCTACAATGAGCAGTTCTTC. Protein: CASHGGVSYNEQFF.

Worth noting for this clone: Other DNA sequences in this sample translate to the same CDR3. The V gene is TRBV7-2, the J gene TRBJ2-7, with D possibly matching TRBD2 (6 bases). The CDR3 is 13 amino acids. The germline gives CDR1 SGHTA, CDR2 FQGNSA. Trimming took 3 bases from V and 3 from J, leaving 9 bases between them. CDR3 sequence: CASSFGGNYEQYF. The CDR3 nucleotides read TGTGCCAGCAGCTTTGGGGGGAACTACGAGCAGTACTTC.

This chain connects TRBV14 to TRBJ2-1; no clear D gene. The V end lost 4 bases, the J end lost 1 base, and 17 bases lay between the germline ends. The CDR3 has 17 residues. Germline-derived CDR1 and CDR2 are SGHDN and FVKESK. The DNA for the CDR3 is TGTGCCAGCAGCCCAATTAGTTCGGCGGAGTCCTACAATGAGCAGTTCTTC. Translating gives CASSPISSAESYNEQFF.

The CDR3, as DNA: TGTGCCAGCAGTCCGACAGGTGGCTCTGGAAACACCATATATTTT. Translated: CASSPTGGSGNTIYF. J is TRBJ1-3 and V is TRBV27; D might be TRBD1 (6 bases). V gave up 5 bases and J gave up 0 bases, with 11 bases separating them. Germline CDR1 is MNHEY and CDR2 is SMNVEV (reference sequence). CDR3 length: 15 residues.

This clone came up a few times. The rearrangement joins TRBV27 to TRBJ1-2, with D maybe TRBD1 (5 bases). V was cut by 2 bases and J by 2 bases, with 9 bases left in between. Germline-derived CDR1 and CDR2 are MNHEY and SMNVEV (reference sequence). The CDR3 is 14 residues long. The chain's CDR3 is CASSLSGDNYGYTF. CDR3 sequence (DNA): TGTGCCAGCAGTTTAAGCGGGGACAACTATGGCTACACCTTC.

The CDR3 DNA is TGTGCCAGCACCTCCAGGGACACCTACGAGCAGTACTTC. This encodes CASTSRDTYEQYF. The rearrangement joins TRBV28 to TRBJ2-7; possible D gene TRBD1, 6 bases. The CDR3 contains 13 residues. Germline V CDR1 and CDR2: MDHEN, SYDVKM. The V gene lost 7 bases and the J gene lost 2 bases, with 12 bases spanning the gap.